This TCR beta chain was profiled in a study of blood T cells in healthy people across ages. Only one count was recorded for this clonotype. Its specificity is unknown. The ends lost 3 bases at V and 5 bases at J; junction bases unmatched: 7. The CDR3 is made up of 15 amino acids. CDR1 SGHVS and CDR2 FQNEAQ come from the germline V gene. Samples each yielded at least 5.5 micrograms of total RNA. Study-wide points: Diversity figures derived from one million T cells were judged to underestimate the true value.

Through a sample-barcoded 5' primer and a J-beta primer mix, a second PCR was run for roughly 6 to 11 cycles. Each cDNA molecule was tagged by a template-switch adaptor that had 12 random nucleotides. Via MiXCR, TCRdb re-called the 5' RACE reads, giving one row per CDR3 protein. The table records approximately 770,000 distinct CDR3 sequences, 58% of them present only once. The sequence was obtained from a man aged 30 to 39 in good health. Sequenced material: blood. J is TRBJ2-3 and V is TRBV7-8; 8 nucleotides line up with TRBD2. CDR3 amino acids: CASSFVNRGGDTQYF. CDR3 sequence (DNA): TGTGCCAGCAGCTTTGTCAACCGGGGGGGAGATACGCAGTATTTT.